The clone carrying this TCR beta chain was detected many times. This entry is derived from a study of T-cell reconstitution after alpha-beta-depleted transplantation in children. Unique molecular identifiers were incorporated when the TCRbeta library was constructed. TCRdb reprocessed the PCR reads via MiXCR and lists one record per CDR3 protein. The data hold about 8,400 distinct CDR3 sequences, with around 17% observed a single time. The junction had 8 bases not matched to a gene; V was cut back by 6 bases and J by 4 bases. Germline V CDR1 and CDR2: DFQATT, SNEGSKA (reference sequence). This CDR3 comprises 14 residues.

The material sequenced was PBMCs, mostly from graft donor cells, taken 60 days after TCRalphabeta/CD19-depleted stem cell transplant. The receptor's source is a girl under two years old who had a stem cell transplant for combined immunodeficiency, so the T cells may come from the graft donor. The chain is built from TRBV20-1 and TRBJ1-4; 7 bases are a match to TRBD1. In DNA form, the CDR3 reads TGCAGTGCCCATCCGGGACAGAGTAATGAAAAACTGTTTTTT. Encoded protein: CSAHPGQSNEKLFF.